What follows is one T cell receptor beta chain and its context. These data originate in a study of T cells in narcolepsy. The protocol was immunoSEQ multiplex PCR, while the TCRdb copy is restricted to in-frame clones and leaves out a portion. The top ten clones hold approximately 1.3% of a sample with tens of thousands of clones, roughly 88% of them seen once. V gave up 0 bases and J gave up 8 bases, with 13 bases separating them. The CDR3 is made up of 14 amino acids. Germline CDR1 MNHEY, CDR2 SVGAGI. Sample: CD45RA- memory CD4+ T cells from PBMCs. The origin of this receptor is a human donor with narcolepsy. J is TRBJ1-2 and V is TRBV6-5, with D possibly being TRBD1 (6 bases). The CDR3 protein is CASSYSQGLGGYTF. CDR3 coding DNA: TGTGCCAGCAGTTACTCGCAGGGGCTGGGAGGCTACACCTTC.